This T cell receptor beta chain was documented in a study of prognosis after radiotherapy for stage I lung cancer (dated by TCRdb to about 2021). For the wider study: Around 19 stage I NSCLC patients were enrolled in Nanjing, China, between early 2018 and January 2019. Image-guided IMRT or VMAT was used to deliver SBRT in 3 to 5 fractions at a biologically effective dose of at least 100 Gy. All patients were regarded as medically inoperable, because of comorbidities in more than ten patients and refusal of surgery in about seven patients. For each of the roughly 19 patients, one blood sample was taken before SBRT and one after, so the study sequenced approximately 40 samples in total. Roughly 5 patients had oligometastatic NSCLC after their primary tumor was surgically resected, and about 13 patients had newly diagnosed primary stage I lung tumors. Tumor histology was squamous cell carcinoma in 6 to 8 patients and adenocarcinoma in under 15. Peripheral blood TCR beta repertoires were profiled in stage I NSCLC patients before and after stereotactic body radiotherapy, and the repertoires were related to distant failure. In every patient, SBRT was given without any concurrent therapy. About 20% of the 19 patients developed distant metastases after SBRT, at a median of around seven months; the other 15 showed no significant progression. The cohort included approximately 13 men and about six women, with a median age of approximately 74 years and a range of about 53 to 84 years.

Two rounds of multiplex PCR on genomic DNA were used to amplify the TCR beta CDR3 region. In the first round of PCR, primers specific to each TRBV and TRBJ gene were used, and the primer sequences are filed in Chinese patent CN105087789A. Universal primers were used in the second PCR round. The Roche High Pure PCR Template Preparation Kit was used to extract genomic DNA from the frozen PBMCs. Libraries were sequenced paired-end with 151 bp reads on an Illumina HiSeq 3000. As for how the authors treated the data: CutAdapt was used to discard raw reads that did not contain the multiplex PCR primer sequences. PEAR was used to merge high-quality paired reads into contigs. TRB V, D and J gene segments were assigned to each contig with MiXCR by alignment to reference sequences. CDR3 sequences were clustered by base quality and sequence similarity to remove sequencing errors. Diversity was calculated as Shannon entropy divided by the natural log of the number of productive TCR sequences. Clonality was defined as one minus Shannon entropy divided by the natural log of the number of unique clonotypes. Using the Youden index from ROC curves, the researchers picked the repertoire-metric cut-offs for progression-free survival, and all analyses were carried out in R 3.5.3. The public reads were quality trimmed at Q25 with fastp and then assembled into clones with MiXCR by TCRdb, keeping productive beta chains. Each CDR3 protein gets just one entry, which takes the most common genes and DNA from the rows behind it. Clone size and V and J calls follow TCRdb, not the original study. Recorded for this sample are about 51,000 distinct CDR3 sequences; over 30% of them occurred a single time. Of the sample, roughly 8.3% is held by the ten largest clones.

The V end loses 6 bases and the J end loses 1 base, and a stretch of 11 bases separates them. The germline V gene gives CDR1 as SGHNT and CDR2 as YENEEA. Counted from cysteine to phenylalanine, this CDR3 has 14 amino acids. The sequence is cut down to CDR3 DNA, 42 bases in frame from base 1. All patients had node-negative disease on CT and PET/CT, and none had a history of other malignancies or had previously received chemotherapy or radiotherapy. At each of two time points, 6 to 7.5 milliliters of peripheral venous blood were collected in EDTA tubes. Ficoll-Paque Plus density-gradient centrifugation was used to isolate PBMCs. Right after collection, samples were placed at -80 degrees C and kept there until analysis. Details on this clonotype: Its antigen has not been determined. There are no base qualities to consult, and no much larger clone falls within one base.

General findings and caveats noted by the study authors: Differences in TRBV and TRBJ usage frequencies by metastasis status were reportedly observed in two V genes at baseline and in roughly 9 V and two J genes after SBRT. None of the reported P values were adjusted for multiple comparisons. Tumor specificity of expanded TCR clones was not determined. After SBRT, the number of unique TCR clones decreased (median around 10,000 before versus several thousand after; Wilcoxon paired P=0.011). Post-SBRT Shannon entropy and its change from baseline were lower in patients who developed distant metastases; baseline Shannon entropy was not associated with metastases. The study was limited by its small cohort and short follow-up, and the findings require independent validation.

The sequenced sample was PBMCs, obtained before or after stereotactic body radiation therapy (not recorded which). The clonotype comes from a donor older than 45 with non-small cell lung cancer. The rearranged segments are TRBV11-3 and TRBJ2-3, with a weak D call of TRBD2 (6 bases match). The CDR3: CASSFSGGTDTQYF. The nucleotides are TGTGCCAGCAGTTTTTCGGGGGGCACAGATACGCAGTATTTT.